Listed here is a single T cell receptor (beta chain). The data are from a study of blood T cell repertoires in COVID-19. Original methodology: Researchers report that nucleated cell counts were estimated from reference gene primer amplification. Repertoires were generated with immunoSEQ multiplex PCR, while TCRdb's copy carries only in-frame clones and drops some. D and trimming come from the DNA, and the V and J calls and clone size come from that table. This table has 250,000 to 350,000 clones, about 83% appearing once. There are 14 residues in the CDR3. Germline trimming cut 4 bases from V and 3 bases from J; bases unmatched to any gene: 6. The germline CDR1 and CDR2 sequences are SGHRS and YFSETQ.

The sequenced sample was peripheral blood. This TCR derives from a woman between 50 and 59 years old with acute or convalescent COVID-19. This chain connects TRBV5-1 to TRBJ2-5, with 7 bases aligning to TRBD1. This chain's CDR3 is CASSQGQLKETQYF. For the CDR3, the DNA is TGCGCCAGCAGCCAGGGACAGTTGAAAGAGACCCAGTACTTC. Supplemented by reference TRBV5-1 and TRBJ2-5, the full variable domain reads KAGVTQTPRYLIKTRGQQVTLSCSPISGHRSVSWYQQTPGQGLQFLFEYFSETQRNKGNFPGRFSGRQFSNSRSEMNVSTLELGDSALYLCASSQGQLKETQYFGPGTRLLVL.